The sequence of this TCR beta chain was determined in a study of T cells after somatic rescue of genetic block. The CDR3 consists of 15 residues. J gave up 5 bases and V 1 base, and 4 bases lay outside the gene matches. Per germline, CDR1 SGHTA and CDR2 FQGNSA. Libraries were prepared by immunoSEQ multiplex PCR; TCRdb keeps only in-frame clonotypes and omits some of them. The data hold roughly 110,000 clones, with about 89% observed a single time. The V and J genes are TRBV7-2 and TRBJ2-2, with 7 bases that match TRBD1. Input material: peripheral blood mononuclear cells (PBMCs). The receptor was derived from a woman between 18 and 30 years old. DNA of the CDR3: TGTGCCAGCAGCTTAGGACAGGGTTGGACCGGGGAGCTGTTTTTT. Amino acids: CASSLGQGWTGELFF.